The 24 T cell receptor beta chains presented below share a single source sample, sequenced in a study of post-analysis software for immune sequencing data. Study outcomes and limitations: A few TRBV segments (TRBV5-6, TRBV5-1 and TRBV20-1 among them) occurred more frequently in patients than in controls.

The antigens of these receptors remain unknown. Researchers reported that TCR beta cDNA libraries carried unique molecular identifiers. Using its own MiXCR run on the PCR reads, TCRdb lists one record per CDR3 protein. The table lists roughly 600,000 distinct CDR3 sequences, 40% to 50% of them singletons, with about 1.5% in the top ten. Sample: blood. The receptors here all came from a girl between 5 and 17 years old with multiple sclerosis.

V and J are TRBV12-3 or TRBV12-4 and TRBJ1-5, with unresolved D. This CDR3 has 15 amino acids. Deletions cut 4 bases from V and 4 bases from J, with 14 bases between. Written as DNA, the CDR3 is TGTGCCAGCAGTTCACCCAATTCGGAAAATCAGCCCCAGCATTTT. This sequence encodes CASSSPNSENQPQHF.

CDR3 nucleotide sequence: TGTGCCAGCAGTTATCGGGACTTTTCCTACGAGCAGTACTTC. This translates into CASSYRDFSYEQYF. V and J are TRBV6-5 and TRBJ2-7, with a weak D call TRBD2 (6 bases). Trimming took off 3 bases at V and 1 base at J, with 10 bases between the two ends. This CDR3 has 14 amino acids. Germline CDR1 MNHEY, CDR2 SVGAGI.

This clonotype was recorded a few times. The J gene is TRBJ2-1, the V gene TRBV12-3 or TRBV12-4; 9 nucleotides align to TRBD2. The CDR3 has 13 residues. V gave up 11 bases and J gave up 5 bases; unmatched junction bases: 7. CDR3 in amino acids: CAVGTSYDNEQFF. For the CDR3, the DNA is TGTGCCGTGGGGACTAGCTACGACAATGAGCAGTTCTTC.

The V gene is TRBV7-9, the J gene TRBJ1-1; no clear D gene. CDR3 length: 14 amino acids. V was trimmed by 5 bases and J by 1 base, leaving 11 bases between them. CDR1 is SEHNR and CDR2 is FQNEAQ in the germline V gene (reference sequence). CDR3 DNA: TGTGCCAGCAGCAAAGGACGGGAGAACACTGAAGCTTTCTTT. Encoded protein: CASSKGRENTEAFF.

This clonotype turned up a few times. CDR3 loop: CSVEPRDTQYF. The DNA for the CDR3 is TGCAGCGTTGAACCTCGGGATACGCAGTATTTT. The V gene is TRBV29-1, the J gene TRBJ2-3; the D is unclear. Germline V CDR1 and CDR2: SQVTM, ANQGSEA. The CDR3 runs 11 residues. Trimming pared 2 bases from V and 6 bases from J, leaving 6 bases between.

The gene calls are TRBV12-3 or TRBV12-4 and TRBJ2-1; D not certain. This CDR3 comprises 15 residues. V was clipped by 7 bases and J by 0 bases, with 13 bases between them. CDR3 coding DNA: TGTGCCAGCACCCAACATCATAGCTCCTACAATGAGCAGTTCTTC. This encodes CASTQHHSSYNEQFF.

This clonotype was counted a few times. V usage is TRBV27 and J usage is TRBJ2-7; D not resolved. V was cut by 6 bases and J by 1 base, with 13 bases left in between. The CDR3 extends over 14 amino acids. CDR1 is MNHEY, CDR2 SMNVEV, per germline (reference sequence). For the CDR3, the DNA is TGTGCCAGCAGCCAGTTGGGTCAGTCCTACGAGCAGTACTTC. Amino acid sequence: CASSQLGQSYEQYF.

J is TRBJ2-7 and V is TRBV6-5; the D gene is possibly TRBD1 (5 bases). V was clipped by 5 bases and J by 7 bases, with 24 bases between them. Germline CDR1 and CDR2: MNHEY and SVGAGI. There are 16 residues in the CDR3. As DNA, the CDR3 is TGTGCCAGCAGTCAGGGTTACAGGTACTCCTACAATGAGCAGTACTTC. Its translation is CASSQGYRYSYNEQYF.

This chain uses TRBV6-5 with TRBJ1-5, with D perhaps matching TRBD1 (5 bases). Per germline, CDR1 MNHEY and CDR2 SVGAGI. V was cut by 6 bases and J by 13 bases, with 19 bases left in between. The CDR3 sequence is 13 residues long. The CDR3 coding sequence is TGTGCCAGCAGCCCCACAGGAGAGGCTAAACAGCATTTT. This codes for CASSPTGEAKQHF.

V usage is TRBV12-3 or TRBV12-4 and J usage is TRBJ2-4, with D unclear. Trimming left V 1 base short and J 4 bases short, with 2 bases between. The CDR3 has 12 amino acids. Here the CDR3 reads CASSLGKNIQYF. CDR3 DNA: TGTGCCAGCAGTTTAGGGAAAAACATTCAGTACTTC.

In its sample, this clonotype was seen a few times. CDR3 amino acids: CASSVLGGTDTQYF. Written as DNA, the CDR3 is TGTGCCAGCAGCGTTCTCGGGGGAACAGATACGCAGTATTTT. The chain couples TRBV9 to TRBJ2-3, with a tentative D call TRBD2 (6 bases). CDR1 and CDR2 (germline): SGDLS, YYNGEE. The CDR3 is 14 residues long. Trimming removed 2 bases from V and 3 bases from J, with 10 bases in between.

The V gene is TRBV29-1, the J gene TRBJ1-2, with TRBD1 as a possible D gene (6 bases). The CDR3 contains 13 residues. Looked up from germline, CDR1 is SQVTM and CDR2 is ANQGSEA. V was pared by 3 bases and J by 4 bases, with 12 bases between. The CDR3 DNA reads TGCAGCGTTGAGAGGGGGGGCGGCTATGGCTACACCTTC. Translation: CSVERGGGYGYTF.

CDR3: CASSFRTVGAYNEQFF. DNA for the CDR3: TGTGCCAGCAGCTTTCGGACAGTCGGGGCCTACAATGAGCAGTTCTTC. The chain links TRBV7-8 to TRBJ2-1, with TRBD1 as a possible D gene (6 bases). Germline CDR1 and CDR2: SGHVS and FQNEAQ. The CDR3 sequence is 16 residues long. Between the trimmed V and J ends, which lost 3 bases and 2 bases, there was a span of 14 bases. The full variable domain, with the rest looked up from reference TRBV7-8 and TRBJ2-1, is GAGVSQSPRYKVAKRGQDVALRCDPISGHVSLFWYQQALGQGPEFLTYFQNEAQLDKSGLPSDRFFAERPEGSVSTLKIQRTQQEDSAVYLCASSFRTVGAYNEQFFGPGTRLTVL.

This clonotype was seen just once. CDR3 in amino acids: CAISEGAGYYGYTF. CDR3 bases: TGTGCCATCAGTGAAGGGGCAGGGTACTATGGCTACACCTTC. The chain links TRBV10-3 to TRBJ1-2, with D possibly matching TRBD1 (5 bases). V lost 3 bases and J lost 3, with 11 bases in between. This CDR3 spans 14 amino acids. CDR1 and CDR2 from the germline V gene are ENHRY and SYGVKD.

The rearrangement joins TRBV20-1 to TRBJ2-1, with 7 bases that match TRBD2. Germline CDR1 and CDR2: DFQATT and SNEGSKA (reference sequence). Germline trimming cut 3 bases from V and 4 bases from J; bases unmatched to any gene: 6. The CDR3 is made up of 14 amino acids. Written as DNA, the CDR3 is TGCAGTGCTAGTTCCAGCGGGGATTACAATGAGCAGTTCTTC. It specifies CSASSSGDYNEQFF.

This clonotype has just a few counts. This rearrangement joins TRBV12-3 or TRBV12-4 to TRBJ2-7; D gene ambiguous. V dropped 5 bases and J dropped 2 bases, with 10 bases sitting between them. This CDR3 contains 13 residues. The CDR3, as DNA: TGTGCCAGCAGTGTGACCCAAGCCTACGAGCAGTACTTC. Its translation is CASSVTQAYEQYF.

A few counts support this clonotype. The chain employs TRBV7-3 and TRBJ2-5; 9 bases are a match to TRBD2. The CDR3 runs 15 residues. Germline V gives CDR1 SGHTA, CDR2 FQGTGA. J was trimmed by 4 bases and V by 2 bases; bases with no gene match: 5. The CDR3 loop reads CASSLGLAGAETQYF. As DNA, the CDR3 is TGTGCCAGCAGCTTAGGGTTAGCGGGGGCAGAGACCCAGTACTTC. The variable domain in full, completed from reference TRBV7-3 and TRBJ2-5, reads GAGVSQTPSNKVTEKGKYVELRCDPISGHTALYWYRQSLGQGPEFLIYFQGTGAADDSGLPNDRFFAVRPEGSVSTLKIQRTERGDSAVYLCASSLGLAGAETQYFGPGTRLLVL.

This clonotype was seen at least ten times. This chain links TRBV12-3 or TRBV12-4 with TRBJ1-2; D gene unclear. Trimming removed 3 bases from V and 0 bases from J, with 11 bases in between. This CDR3 is 15 amino acids long. The CDR3 reads CASSLVPGANYGYTF. The CDR3 nucleotides are TGTGCCAGCAGTTTGGTGCCAGGAGCTAACTATGGCTACACCTTC.

The V and J genes are TRBV2 and TRBJ2-5; no clear D gene. The J call may be faulty, since TRBJ2-7 better matches the DNA end. The length of the CDR3 is 12 residues. Germline V lookup: CDR1 SNHLY, CDR2 FYNNEI. The CDR3 bases are TGTGCCAGCAGTTACTCCCCAGGCGAGCAGTACTTC. It yields the protein CASSYSPGEQYF.

The chain links TRBV29-1 to TRBJ2-3; unclear D gene. Trimming took 6 bases from V and 5 from J, leaving 9 bases between them. Per germline, CDR1 SQVTM and CDR2 ANQGSEA. This CDR3 is 11 amino acids long. The CDR3 here is CSVRPGDTQYF. The CDR3 DNA follows: TGCAGCGTCCGACCCGGAGATACGCAGTATTTT.

The chain couples TRBV27 to TRBJ2-1, with 11 bases lining up with TRBD2. The CDR3 extends over 14 amino acids. Per germline, CDR1 MNHEY and CDR2 SMNVEV (reference sequence). With V trimmed by 5 bases and J by 6 bases, 3 bases remained unmatched. The DNA for the CDR3 is TGTGCCAGCAGTATCCTAGCGGGGGGCAATGAGCAGTTCTTC. It is translated as CASSILAGGNEQFF.

The rearrangement joins TRBV6-5 to TRBJ1-2, with 7 bases matching TRBD1. Germline lookup yields CDR1 MNHEY and CDR2 SVGAGI. V shed 2 bases, J shed 8 bases, and the junction held 2 bases outside the gene matches. This CDR3 contains 12 residues. CDR3 DNA: TGTGCCAGCAGTTACAGGGGGCGAGGCTACACCTTC. Encoded protein: CASSYRGRGYTF.

This clonotype turned up a few times. This sequence joins TRBV5-1 and TRBJ1-2; D not resolved. The V gene lost 4 bases and the J gene lost 4 bases, with 17 bases spanning the gap. The CDR3 totals 15 residues. Germline assignment: CDR1 SGHRS and CDR2 YFSETQ. The CDR3 sequence is CASSNQILNPYGYTF. CDR3 bases: TGCGCCAGCAGCAACCAGATACTTAACCCCTATGGCTACACCTTC. Full variable domain (outside the CDR3, taken from reference TRBV5-1 and TRBJ1-2): KAGVTQTPRYLIKTRGQQVTLSCSPISGHRSVSWYQQTPGQGLQFLFEYFSETQRNKGNFPGRFSGRQFSNSRSEMNVSTLELGDSALYLCASSNQILNPYGYTFGSGTRLTVV.

CDR3 nucleotide sequence: TGTGCCAGCAGTGATAGCGGGGGGGCCTGGGAGACCCAGTACTTC. It is translated as CASSDSGGAWETQYF. V and J are TRBV25-1 and TRBJ2-4; 11 bases map to TRBD2. The end of the DNA fits TRBJ2-5 better, so the J call may be wrong. Germline CDR1 MGHDK, CDR2 SYGVNS. CDR3 size: 15 residues.